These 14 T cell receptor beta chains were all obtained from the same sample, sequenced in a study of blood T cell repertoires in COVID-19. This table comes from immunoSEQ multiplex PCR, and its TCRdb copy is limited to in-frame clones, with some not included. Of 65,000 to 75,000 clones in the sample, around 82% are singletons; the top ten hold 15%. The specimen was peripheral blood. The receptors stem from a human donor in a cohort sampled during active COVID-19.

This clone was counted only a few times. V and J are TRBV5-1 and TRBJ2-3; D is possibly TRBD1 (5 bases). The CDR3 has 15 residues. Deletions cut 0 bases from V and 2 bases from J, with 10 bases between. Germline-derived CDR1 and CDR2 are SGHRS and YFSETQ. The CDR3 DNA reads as TGCGCCAGCAGCTTGGGGGGCCTCCCCACAGATACGCAGTATTTT. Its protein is CASSLGGLPTDTQYF. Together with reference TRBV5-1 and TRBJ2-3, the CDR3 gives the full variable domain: KAGVTQTPRYLIKTRGQQVTLSCSPISGHRSVSWYQQTPGQGLQFLFEYFSETQRNKGNFPGRFSGRQFSNSRSEMNVSTLELGDSALYLCASSLGGLPTDTQYFGPGTRLTVL.

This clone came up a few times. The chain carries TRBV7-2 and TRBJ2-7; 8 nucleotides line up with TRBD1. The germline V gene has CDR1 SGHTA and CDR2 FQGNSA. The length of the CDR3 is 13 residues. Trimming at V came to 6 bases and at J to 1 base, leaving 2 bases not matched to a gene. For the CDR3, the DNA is TGTGCCAGCAGGACAGGGGCGTCCTACGAGCAGTACTTC. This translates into CASRTGASYEQYF.

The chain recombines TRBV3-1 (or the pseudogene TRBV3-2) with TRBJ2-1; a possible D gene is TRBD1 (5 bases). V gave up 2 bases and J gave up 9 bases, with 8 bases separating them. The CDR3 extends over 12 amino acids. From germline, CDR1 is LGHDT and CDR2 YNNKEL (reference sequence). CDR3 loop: CASSQLGVEQFF. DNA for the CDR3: TGTGCCAGCAGCCAACTAGGGGTTGAGCAGTTCTTC.

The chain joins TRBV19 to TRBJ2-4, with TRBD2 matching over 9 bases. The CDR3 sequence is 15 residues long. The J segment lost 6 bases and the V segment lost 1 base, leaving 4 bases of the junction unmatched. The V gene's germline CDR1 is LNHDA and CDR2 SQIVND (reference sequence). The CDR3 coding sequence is TGTGCCAGTAGTATAGTAGCGGGAGTCGTAAACATTCAGTACTTC. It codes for CASSIVAGVVNIQYF.

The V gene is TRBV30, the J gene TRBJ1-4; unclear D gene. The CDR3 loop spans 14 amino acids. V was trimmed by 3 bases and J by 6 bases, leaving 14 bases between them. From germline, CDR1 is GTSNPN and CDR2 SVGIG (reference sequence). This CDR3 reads CAWSPGNSYEKLFF. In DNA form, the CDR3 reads TGTGCCTGGAGCCCGGGGAACAGTTATGAAAAACTGTTTTTT.

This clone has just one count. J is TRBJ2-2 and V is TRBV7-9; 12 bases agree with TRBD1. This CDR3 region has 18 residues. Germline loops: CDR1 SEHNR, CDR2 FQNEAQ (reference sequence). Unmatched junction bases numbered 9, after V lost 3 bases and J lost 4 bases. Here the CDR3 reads CASSFGTGGGVSTGELFF. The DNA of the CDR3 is TGTGCCAGCAGCTTTGGGACAGGGGGCGGCGTAAGCACCGGGGAGCTGTTTTTT.

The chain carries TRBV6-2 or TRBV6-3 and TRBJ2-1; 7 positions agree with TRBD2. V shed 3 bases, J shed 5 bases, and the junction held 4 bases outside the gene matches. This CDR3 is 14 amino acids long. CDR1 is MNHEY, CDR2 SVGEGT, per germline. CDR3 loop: CASSYQRGNNEQFF. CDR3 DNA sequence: TGTGCCAGCAGTTATCAGCGGGGAAACAATGAGCAGTTCTTC.

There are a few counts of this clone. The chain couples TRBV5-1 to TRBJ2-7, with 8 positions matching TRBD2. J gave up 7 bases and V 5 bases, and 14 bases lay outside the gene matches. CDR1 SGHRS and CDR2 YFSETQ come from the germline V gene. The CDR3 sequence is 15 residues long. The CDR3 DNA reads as TGCGCCAGCAGATCCGAGGGAGCGGGGGACGGTGAGCAGTACTTC. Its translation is CASRSEGAGDGEQYF.

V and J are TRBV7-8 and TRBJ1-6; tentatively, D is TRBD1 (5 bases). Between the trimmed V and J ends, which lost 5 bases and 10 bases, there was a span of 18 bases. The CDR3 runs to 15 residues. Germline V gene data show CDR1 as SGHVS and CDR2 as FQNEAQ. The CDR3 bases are TGTGCCAGCAGCGAGATGGGGAGGGGTAGGTCACCCCTCCACTTT. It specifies CASSEMGRGRSPLHF.

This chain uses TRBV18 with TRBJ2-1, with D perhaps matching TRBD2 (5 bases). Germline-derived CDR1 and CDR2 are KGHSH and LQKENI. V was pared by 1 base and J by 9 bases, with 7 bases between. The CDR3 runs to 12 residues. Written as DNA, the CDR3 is TGTGCCAGCTCACCACGGCGGGTTGAGCAGTTCTTC. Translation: CASSPRRVEQFF. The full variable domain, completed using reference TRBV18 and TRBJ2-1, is NAGVMQNPRHLVRRRGQEARLRCSPMKGHSHVYWYRQLPEEGLKFMVYLQKENIIDESGMPKERFSAEFPKEGPSILRIQQVVRGDSAAYFCASSPRRVEQFFGPGTRLTVL.

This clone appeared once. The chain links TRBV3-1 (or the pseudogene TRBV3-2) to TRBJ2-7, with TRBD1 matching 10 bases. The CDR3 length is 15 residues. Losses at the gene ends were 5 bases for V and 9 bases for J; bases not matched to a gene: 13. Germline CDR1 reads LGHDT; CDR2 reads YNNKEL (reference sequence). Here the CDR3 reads CASSAGQGVVSGQYF. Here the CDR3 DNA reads TGTGCCAGCAGCGCCGGACAGGGGGTAGTTAGTGGGCAGTACTTC.

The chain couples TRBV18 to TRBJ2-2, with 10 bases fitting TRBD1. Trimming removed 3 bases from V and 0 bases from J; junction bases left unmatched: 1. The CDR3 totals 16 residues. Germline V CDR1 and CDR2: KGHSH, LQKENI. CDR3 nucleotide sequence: TGTGCCAGCTCACCGACAGGGGGCGCGAACACCGGGGAGCTGTTTTTT. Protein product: CASSPTGGANTGELFF.

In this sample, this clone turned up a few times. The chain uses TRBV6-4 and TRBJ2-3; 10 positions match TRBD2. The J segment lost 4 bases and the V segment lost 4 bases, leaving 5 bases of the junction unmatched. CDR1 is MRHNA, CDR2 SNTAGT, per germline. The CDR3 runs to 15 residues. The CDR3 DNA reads TGTGCCAGCAGTGCTAGCGGGAGTAGTCCAGATACGCAGTATTTT. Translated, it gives CASSASGSSPDTQYF.

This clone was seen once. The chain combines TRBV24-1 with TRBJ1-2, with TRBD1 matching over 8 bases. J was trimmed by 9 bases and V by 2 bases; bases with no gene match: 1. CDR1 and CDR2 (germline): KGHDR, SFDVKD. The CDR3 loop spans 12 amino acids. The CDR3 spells CATSDSGGRYTF. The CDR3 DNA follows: TGTGCCACCAGTGATTCAGGGGGCCGCTACACCTTC.